The clone carrying this TCR beta chain was detected only once. Antigen: not known. TCRdb keeps only in-frame clones here, not all; method: immunoSEQ multiplex PCR. The sample lists some 340,000 clones; roughly 87% were seen once. Donors were drawn from the approximately 120-subject validation cohort, separate from the approximately 640-subject first cohort. The sample comes from a study of cytomegalovirus exposure and HLA in healthy donors. Trimming removed 6 bases from V and 4 bases from J, with 16 bases in between. CDR3 length: 14 residues. Germline V gene lookup returns CDR1 SNHLY and CDR2 FYNNEI. Study conclusions and caveats: In a later analysis, first-cohort TCR clusters were found to tend to co-occur in the approximately 110 validation repertoires. It was reportedly the case that the classifier diagnosed cytomegalovirus status with high specificity and sensitivity. Confirmation was obtained in vitro that a few CMV-associated chains are specific for CMV antigens.

The sample was PBMCs. This receptor was obtained from a woman aged 30 to 39 in good health and CMV-seropositive. V gene TRBV2 combines with J gene TRBJ2-7; D not resolved. In DNA, the CDR3 is TGTGCCAGCAGACCCAACACCTTGGGATACGAGCAGTACTTC. Translated: CASRPNTLGYEQYF.